A selection of T cell receptor beta chains follows, all from one sample in a study of blood T cell repertoires in COVID-19. Using immunoSEQ multiplex PCR, the repertoire was profiled, and TCRdb retains in-frame clones only, with some absent. Counted here are more than 85,000 clones, 81% occurring once; the ten biggest clones make up around 27%. Sequenced sample: peripheral blood. All receptors derive from a man older than 75 with active or convalescent COVID-19. The CDR3 runs from the conserved cysteine through the conserved F or W. Each record gives: J gene, D gene, V gene, clone size, CDR3 DNA, CDR3 protein. The D gene is left open where the match is weak. A clone size is listed for some rows: how often the clone was seen (once, few, many), or a class if it is expanded.

TRBJ1-6,.,TRBV6-6,.,TGTGCCAGCAGTTACCCGCCCGGGGAGAGGAATTCACCCCTCCACTTT,CASSYPPGERNSPLHF
TRBJ1-6,.,TRBV4-1,.,TGCGCCAGCAGCCAAGAGCGGAGGTCACCCCTCCACTTT,CASSQERRSPLHF
TRBJ2-3,TRBD2,TRBV3-1/TRBV3-2,.,TGTGCCAGCAGCCAAGTCCAGCGGGAGGGTACGCAGTATTTT,CASSQVQREGTQYF
TRBJ2-3,.,TRBV27,.,TGTGCCAAACCCCTGGCGGCTAGCACAGATACGCAGTATTTT,CAKPLAASTDTQYF
TRBJ2-3,TRBD1,TRBV5-1,.,TGCGCCAGCAGCTCGTCGGGACAGTTAACGGTGGATACGCAGTATTTT,CASSSSGQLTVDTQYF
TRBJ2-1,.,TRBV4-1,few,TGCGCCAGCAGTCTGCGGGGTTCACTCCACAATGAGCAGTTCTTC,CASSLRGSLHNEQFF
TRBJ1-4,.,TRBV11-2,.,TGTGCCAGCAGCCTGACAGACCTTAATGAAAAACTGTTTTTT,CASSLTDLNEKLFF
TRBJ2-7,.,TRBV6-5,.,TGTGCCAGCAGTTACGGTCAGGGGCGAAACGAGCAGTACTTC,CASSYGQGRNEQYF
TRBJ2-1,TRBD2,TRBV9,.,TGTGCCAGCAGCGTGGGACTAGCGGGGGGTAACATGGGTGAGCAGTTCTTC,CASSVGLAGGNMGEQFF
TRBJ2-3,.,TRBV4-3,.,TGCGCCAGCAGCCAAGAATACCAGTCCCTTGCAGATACGCAGTATTTT,CASSQEYQSLADTQYF
TRBJ2-7,TRBD1,TRBV5-1,once,TGCGCCAGCAGCCCCCGGGACAGGGGTAGCTCCTACGAGCAGTACTTC,CASSPRDRGSSYEQYF
TRBJ2-5,.,TRBV24-1,.,TGTGCCACCAGTGATTTAACGGGGAAGGGAGAGACCCAGTACTTC,CATSDLTGKGETQYF
TRBJ2-7,TRBD2,TRBV18,.,TGTGCCAGCTCACCAGTACAGCGGGGGTCCTACGAGCAGTACTTC,CASSPVQRGSYEQYF
TRBJ1-2,TRBD1,TRBV27,.,TGTGCCAGCAGTTTATCCGACAGGGATTATGGCTACACCTTC,CASSLSDRDYGYTF
TRBJ2-1,.,TRBV21-1,.,TGTGCCAGCAGCAAACCCAGGGTGACCTACAATGAGCAGTTCTTC,CASSKPRVTYNEQFF
TRBJ1-6,TRBD1,TRBV7-8,once,TGTGCCAGCAGCTCCCGGACAGGGGAGAATTCACCCCTCCACTTT,CASSSRTGENSPLHF
TRBJ1-5,.,TRBV3-1/TRBV3-2,.,TGTGCCAGCAGCCAAGCGTCGGGAACGGGGCCCCAGCATTTT,CASSQASGTGPQHF
TRBJ1-1,.,TRBV2,.,TGTGCCAGCCTCTTCGTGGGCTTGGGCACTGAAGCTTTCTTT,CASLFVGLGTEAFF
TRBJ2-3,TRBD2,TRBV24-1,.,TGTGCCACCAGTGTTGGAGGGGGGACTAGCGGTTCCGCTAGCACAGATACGCAGTATTTT,CATSVGGGTSGSASTDTQYF
TRBJ1-1,TRBD1,TRBV12-5,once,TGTGCTAGTGGTTCGACAGGGCTCACTGAAGCTTTCTTT,CASGSTGLTEAFF
TRBJ2-2,TRBD1,TRBV2,.,TGTGCCAGCAACCCGGGACAGGGGATGGTCGGGGAGCTGTTTTTT,CASNPGQGMVGELFF
TRBJ2-5,.,TRBV27,.,TGTGCCAGCAGTTTAAGAGAGGCTGAGACCCAGTACTTC,CASSLREAETQYF
TRBJ2-2,TRBD2,TRBV2,.,TGTGCCAGCACGTGGGCGGGGGGAACTGGGGAGCTGTTTTTT,CASTWAGGTGELFF
TRBJ2-3,TRBD1,TRBV10-3,.,TGTGCCATCAGTGAGGACAGGGGTTTTCCTGGCACAGATACGCAGTATTTT,CAISEDRGFPGTDTQYF
TRBJ1-5,TRBD1,TRBV6-5,.,TGTGCCAGCAGAGAGGGACAGCGGGGGCAGCCCCAGCATTTT,CASREGQRGQPQHF
TRBJ2-3,.,TRBV20-1,.,TGCAGTGCTAGTCCAGGGGCGATCACAGATACGCAGTATTTT,CSASPGAITDTQYF
TRBJ2-5,.,TRBV29-1,.,TGCAGCCCTCCCCTGTACGGGGGATCCCAAGAGACCCAGTACTTC,CSPPLYGGSQETQYF
TRBJ2-3,TRBD2,TRBV7-3,.,TGTGCCAGCAGCCTAACCCCTAGCGGGGGCTCAGATACGCAGTATTTT,CASSLTPSGGSDTQYF
TRBJ1-4,.,TRBV29-1,.,TGCAGCGTTGAAGTTGTAGGGGGAGCTAATGAAAAACTGTTTTTT,CSVEVVGGANEKLFF
TRBJ1-5,.,TRBV12-3/TRBV12-4,.,TGTGCCAGCACCACCGGCGGGGGCAGGCCCCAGCATTTT,CASTTGGGRPQHF
TRBJ1-1,.,TRBV18,once,TGTGCCAGCTCACCGAGGACCGGGGGGCAAAACACTGAAGCTTTCTTT,CASSPRTGGQNTEAFF
TRBJ2-5,TRBD1,TRBV18,.,TGTGCCAGCTCACCATTGAGACAGGGGGCAACCCAAGAGACCCAGTACTTC,CASSPLRQGATQETQYF
TRBJ1-5,.,TRBV18,.,TGTGCCAGCTCACCACAGGTCCAAAGGGGTTTTAGCAATCAGCCCCAGCATTTT,CASSPQVQRGFSNQPQHF
TRBJ2-1,.,TRBV12-3/TRBV12-4,few,TGTGCCAGCAGTTTTGTAGGCGGGCATGAGCAGTTCTTC,CASSFVGGHEQFF
TRBJ1-5,TRBD1,TRBV11-2,.,TGTGCCAGCAGCTTCCAGGGGGATCAGCCCCAGCATTTT,CASSFQGDQPQHF
TRBJ2-1,.,TRBV27,.,TGTGCCAGCAGCTTAGCCCCAGGTGAGCAGTTCTTC,CASSLAPGEQFF
TRBJ2-2,.,TRBV7-9,few,TGTGCCAGCAGCTTATGGTGGGGGGCGAACACCGGGGAGCTGTTTTTT,CASSLWWGANTGELFF